Following are 17 T cell receptor beta chains from one sample sequenced in a study of T cells after yellow fever vaccination. TCRdb re-analysed the 5' RACE reads in MiXCR, keeping a single row per CDR3 protein. The top ten clones hold less than 3.5% of a sample with some 290,000 distinct CDR3 sequences, approximately 12% of them seen once. The specimen was CD4+ T cells sorted from PBMCs, collected 45 days after the yellow fever booster vaccination. The source is a man in his late teens or twenties who received the YFV17D yellow fever vaccine.

This clonotype was counted between two and nine times. The chain recombines TRBV20-1 with TRBJ2-7; 11 bases align to TRBD2. CDR1 and CDR2 (germline): DFQATT, SNEGSKA (reference sequence). There are 17 residues in the CDR3. The J segment lost 0 bases and the V segment lost 0 bases, leaving 7 bases of the junction unmatched. CDR3 coding DNA: TGCAGTGCTAGAGATCTTAATCTAGCGGGGGGCTCCTACGAGCAGTACTTC. Its protein is CSARDLNLAGGSYEQYF.

This clonotype has a handful of counts. The rearrangement joins TRBV6-6 to TRBJ1-5, with D hard to call. This CDR3 has 14 residues. V lost 2 bases and J lost 6, with 11 bases in between. The germline CDR1 and CDR2 sequences are MNHNY and SVGAGI (reference sequence). The CDR3 loop reads CASSYMREGQPQHF. DNA for the CDR3: TGTGCCAGCAGTTACATGAGGGAGGGTCAGCCCCAGCATTTT.

The chain combines TRBV6-6 with TRBJ1-1; the D gene is possibly TRBD1 (5 bases). This CDR3 comprises 14 residues. Germline CDR1 MNHNY, CDR2 SVGAGI (reference sequence). Deletions cut 4 bases from V and 5 bases from J, with 14 bases between. Here the CDR3 DNA reads TGTGCCAGCAGTTCCCGGGACGGAGGTACTGAAGCTTTCTTT. Translating gives CASSSRDGGTEAFF.

This clonotype was detected only a few times. The chain couples TRBV18 to TRBJ1-6; D unclear. Germline CDR1 reads KGHSH; CDR2 reads LQKENI. Deletions cut 3 bases from V and 5 bases from J, with 11 bases between. This CDR3 region has 15 residues. The CDR3 nucleotides read TGTGCCAGCTCACCGGTCGGCGGAAATAATTCACCCCTCCACTTT. Amino acid sequence: CASSPVGGNNSPLHF. Full variable domain (outside the CDR3, taken from reference TRBV18 and TRBJ1-6): NAGVMQNPRHLVRRRGQEARLRCSPMKGHSHVYWYRQLPEEGLKFMVYLQKENIIDESGMPKERFSAEFPKEGPSILRIQQVVRGDSAAYFCASSPVGGNNSPLHFGNGTRLTVT.

The genes are TRBV6-6 and TRBJ2-2; D remains unclear. Between the trimmed V and J ends, which lost 0 bases and 3 bases, there was a span of 8 bases. The CDR3 is 15 amino acids. Germline CDR1 reads MNHNY; CDR2 reads SVGAGI (reference sequence). The CDR3 protein is CASSYSELYTGELFF. Written as DNA, the CDR3 is TGTGCCAGCAGTTACTCGGAGCTTTACACCGGGGAGCTGTTTTTT.

The V gene is TRBV7-3, the J gene TRBJ2-1; the D is unclear. Germline assignment: CDR1 SGHTA and CDR2 FQGTGA. Trimming shortened V by 2 bases and J by 2 bases, and 4 bases separated the two germline ends. The CDR3 is 13 amino acids. DNA for the CDR3: TGTGCCAGCAGCTTAGCGACCTACAATGAGCAGTTCTTC. It is translated as CASSLATYNEQFF. Combining the CDR3 with reference TRBV7-3 and TRBJ2-1 gives the whole variable domain GAGVSQTPSNKVTEKGKYVELRCDPISGHTALYWYRQSLGQGPEFLIYFQGTGAADDSGLPNDRFFAVRPEGSVSTLKIQRTERGDSAVYLCASSLATYNEQFFGPGTRLTVL.

This clonotype has a handful of counts. The rearrangement uses TRBV27 and TRBJ2-3; tentative D call: TRBD2 (5 bases). The germline V and J ends were trimmed by 4 bases and 1 base, with 24 bases remaining between them. The CDR3 runs 19 residues. Germline values: CDR1 MNHEY, CDR2 SMNVEV (reference sequence). The CDR3 sequence is CASSSALRTPLWGTDTQYF. The CDR3 DNA sequence: TGTGCCAGCAGTTCCGCCCTACGGACTCCCCTTTGGGGCACAGATACGCAGTATTTT.

The V and J genes are TRBV20-1 and TRBJ1-2; 7 positions agree with TRBD1. Germline loops: CDR1 DFQATT, CDR2 SNEGSKA (reference sequence). V was pared by 1 base and J by 1 base, with 3 bases of the junction left unmatched. The CDR3 loop spans 14 amino acids. The CDR3 DNA reads TGCAGTGCTAGAGTCGGGGACAGTAACTATGGCTACACCTTC. It translates to CSARVGDSNYGYTF.

The chain is built from TRBV30 and TRBJ2-7; maybe TRBD1 (5 bases). Trimming stripped 2 bases from V and 3 bases from J, with 8 bases between. The V gene's germline CDR1 is GTSNPN and CDR2 SVGIG (reference sequence). The CDR3 runs 12 residues. This chain's CDR3 is CAWSWGHYEQYF. As DNA, the CDR3 is TGTGCCTGGAGTTGGGGCCACTACGAGCAGTACTTC. Drawing the rest from reference TRBV30 and TRBJ2-7, the complete variable domain is SQTIHQWPATLVQPVGSPLSLECTVEGTSNPNLYWYRQAAGRGLQLLFYSVGIGQISSEVPQNLSASRPQDRQFILSSKKLLLSDSGFYLCAWSWGHYEQYFGPGTRLTVT.

Details on this clonotype: Given a much more abundant clone one base away, this may be a read error. The chain carries TRBV11-2 and TRBJ1-2, with 7 bases identical to TRBD1. The germline CDR1 and CDR2 sequences are SGHAT and FQNNGV. The CDR3 contains 14 residues. Written as DNA, the CDR3 is TGTGCCAGCACGAGACCGGGACAGAAGTATGGCTACTCCTTC. It yields the protein CASTRPGQKYGYSF.

This clonotype came up many times. The chain carries TRBV20-1 and TRBJ2-2; no definite D call. CDR1 and CDR2 from the germline V gene are DFQATT and SNEGSKA (reference sequence). V dropped 3 bases and J dropped 1 base, with 9 bases sitting between them. The CDR3 covers 14 residues. CDR3 bases: TGCAGTGCTAGGTTATCAGGGAACACCGGGGAGCTGTTTTTT. The encoded protein is CSARLSGNTGELFF.

This rearrangement joins TRBV4-1 to TRBJ2-5; the match to TRBD2 covers 8 bases. V lost 3 bases, J lost 4 bases, and 10 bases stayed unmatched. CDR1 and CDR2 from the germline V gene are MGHRA and YSYEKL. The CDR3 loop spans 16 amino acids. CDR3 sequence: CASSHGGGGLGETQYF. The CDR3 coding sequence is TGCGCCAGCAGCCATGGAGGCGGGGGGCTGGGAGAGACCCAGTACTTC.

This clonotype was picked up a small number of times. The chain couples TRBV20-1 to TRBJ2-4; D call uncertain. The germline V gene encodes CDR1 DFQATT and CDR2 SNEGSKA (reference sequence). Trimming took 8 bases from V and 1 from J, leaving 18 bases between them. This CDR3 comprises 15 residues. The CDR3 DNA follows: TGCAGTCCCAGCCCCGGGTTGAGGGCCAAAAACATTCAGTACTTC. Translation gives CSPSPGLRAKNIQYF.

This clonotype was picked up a small number of times. V is TRBV7-2 and J is TRBJ1-6; D unclear. This CDR3 region has 15 residues. Germline V gene lookup returns CDR1 SGHTA and CDR2 FQGNSA. V dropped 0 bases and J dropped 8 bases, with 11 bases sitting between them. CDR3 in amino acids: CASSLAWWRDSPLHF. The CDR3 region has the DNA TGTGCCAGCAGCTTAGCGTGGTGGCGCGATTCACCCCTCCACTTT.

This clonotype came up a few times. The chain combines TRBV7-9 with TRBJ2-7; D is perhaps TRBD1 or TRBD2 (5 bases each). Trimming removed 3 bases at V and 1 base at J, with 7 bases between. Germline loops: CDR1 SEHNR, CDR2 FQNEAQ (reference sequence). The CDR3 is made up of 13 amino acids. For the CDR3, the DNA is TGTGCCAGCAGCTTGGGACGGTCCTACGAGCAGTACGTC. It specifies CASSLGRSYEQYV.

This clonotype has more than one count but fewer than ten. This rearrangement joins TRBV12-3 or TRBV12-4 to TRBJ1-4; 10 bases align to TRBD1. The CDR3 is 16 amino acids. Unmatched junction bases numbered 10, after V lost 5 bases and J lost 7 bases. CDR3 DNA sequence: TGTGCCAGCAGTCCCGCTATTGGACAGGGGGTTGAAAAACTGTTTTTT. It encodes CASSPAIGQGVEKLFF.

This clonotype was found many times. This chain uses TRBV7-9 with TRBJ2-2; D is ambiguous. Per the germline V gene, CDR1 is SEHNR and CDR2 is FQNEAQ (reference sequence). V was clipped by 5 bases and J by 2 bases, with 6 bases between them. The CDR3 consists of 13 residues. The CDR3 sequence: CASSPDNTGELFF. Here the CDR3 DNA reads TGTGCCAGCAGCCCGGACAACACCGGGGAGCTGTTTTTT.